The table lists the clone carrying this T cell receptor beta chain with a few counts. Its antigen is as yet unknown. As to time point: patch test 2, 6 weeks after DPC sensitization. Treatment noted: therapeutic diphenylcyclopropenone sensitization with weekly scalp DPC. From the RACE reads, TCRdb called clonotypes with MiXCR, one entry per CDR3 protein. The data contain a few hundred thousand distinct CDR3 sequences, under 6.5% of them singletons. These data come from a study of human T cells and chemical hapten exposure. Broader study findings: No alteration of TCRs above 1 in 1000 frequency was seen with DPC sensitization.

This TCR derives from a young woman with alopecia areata. Some clones in this sample may be carry-over from other donors' samples. The specimen comprised whole blood, sampled in connection with sensitization to the hapten diphenylcyclopropenone (DPC).

For the CDR3, the DNA is TGTGCCAGCAGTTTACTTGTACCGACAGGGGGGAAAGCTTTCTTT. Residues: CASSLLVPTGGKAFF. The gene calls are TRBV27 and TRBJ1-1; 9 bases align to TRBD1. CDR1 is MNHEY and CDR2 is SMNVEV in the germline V gene (reference sequence). The CDR3 is 15 residues long. The V segment lost 2 bases and the J segment 9 bases; nucleotides outside the gene matches: 10.